Each of the 10 T cell receptor beta chains below was sequenced from the same sample in a study of blood T cell repertoires in COVID-19. The data were produced by immunoSEQ multiplex PCR, yet TCRdb's version contains in-frame clones alone and is incomplete. Here the sample spans tens of thousands of clones, around 77% being singletons. Sequenced: peripheral blood. These receptor sequences come from a woman older than 75 with acute or convalescent COVID-19.

The chain carries TRBV5-1 and TRBJ2-2; D is possibly TRBD1 (5 bases). The length of the CDR3 is 15 residues. V gave up 4 bases and J gave up 2 bases, with 12 bases separating them. CDR1 is SGHRS and CDR2 is YFSETQ in the germline V gene. This CDR3 reads CASSPMTANTGELFF. DNA of the CDR3: TGCGCCAGCAGCCCGATGACAGCTAACACCGGGGAGCTGTTTTTT.

Only a few counts were recorded for this clone. The rearrangement joins TRBV4-3 to TRBJ1-3; weak D call: TRBD1 (6 bases). V lost 3 bases, J lost 0 bases, and 6 bases lay in between. This CDR3 is built from 14 residues. Germline V CDR1 and CDR2: LGHNA, YSLEER. CDR3 region: CASSQGASGNTIYF. CDR3 sequence (DNA): TGCGCCAGCAGCCAGGGGGCCTCTGGAAACACCATATATTTT.

The count of this clone is one. J is TRBJ2-7 and V is TRBV7-9; D is perhaps TRBD1 (8 bases). The germline V gene encodes CDR1 SEHNR and CDR2 FQNEAQ (reference sequence). Trimming removed 11 bases at V and 2 bases at J, with 31 bases between. This CDR3 spans 18 amino acids. The CDR3 protein is CASRGPRGRERTTYEQYF. The DNA of the CDR3 is TGTGCCTCCCGGGGCCCCAGGGGGCGGGAGCGGACCACCTACGAGCAGTACTTC.

This clone appeared once. The chain links TRBV6-5 to TRBJ2-7; 7 bases map to TRBD2. The germline CDR1 and CDR2 sequences are MNHEY and SVGAGI. The trim removed 5 bases at V and 2 bases at J, leaving 6 bases unmatched. CDR3 size: 14 residues. CDR3 sequence reads: CASSPGLKTYEQYF. For the CDR3, the DNA is TGTGCCAGCAGTCCGGGACTAAAGACCTACGAGCAGTACTTC.

The rearrangement joins TRBV9 to TRBJ2-2, with a weak D call TRBD2 (7 bases). The CDR3 is made up of 19 amino acids. CDR1 is SGDLS, CDR2 YYNGEE, per germline. V was cut by 2 bases and J by 8 bases, with 28 bases left in between. CDR3 bases: TGTGCCAGCAGCGTCGAGGGGGGGGTTTGGTCCTCCCCCCCGGGGGAGCTGTTTTTT. Protein product: CASSVEGGVWSSPPGELFF.

This rearrangement joins TRBV27 to TRBJ2-7, with 9 bases aligning to TRBD2. Germline V gene sequence: CDR1 MNHEY, CDR2 SMNVEV (reference sequence). Trimming removed 4 bases from V and 9 bases from J; junction bases left unmatched: 16. The CDR3 consists of 16 residues. The CDR3 is CASSWGVDGSGSLQYF. As DNA, the CDR3 is TGTGCCAGCAGTTGGGGGGTAGATGGTAGCGGGAGCTTGCAGTACTTC.

This chain joins TRBV6-4 and TRBJ2-1, with 11 bases aligning to TRBD2. With V trimmed by 0 bases and J by 3 bases, 1 base remained unmatched. The CDR3 totals 16 residues. Germline V CDR1 and CDR2: MRHNA, SNTAGT. As DNA, the CDR3 is TGTGCCAGCAGTGACTCGGGGACTAGCGGCTACAATGAGCAGTTCTTC. It yields the protein CASSDSGTSGYNEQFF.

This CDR3 is CASSATNGGRDTQYF. Here the CDR3 DNA reads TGTGCCAGCAGTGCGACTAACGGGGGTCGAGATACGCAGTATTTT. V gene TRBV6-4 combines with J gene TRBJ2-3, with D possibly matching TRBD2 (6 bases). There are 15 residues in the CDR3. Germline V gene data show CDR1 as MRHNA and CDR2 as SNTAGT. The ends were cut back, 4 bases at V and 5 bases at J, with 16 bases in the middle.

The V call is TRBV21-1, the J call TRBJ2-1; TRBD1, the table's D call, was not compared with the DNA. TRBV21-1 is a listed pseudogene. CDR3 length equals 13 residues. The CDR3 nucleotides are TGTGCCAGCAGCAAACTGAACAGGGATGAGCAGTTCTTC. It codes for CASSKLNRDEQFF.

This clone was observed a handful of times. This chain joins TRBV5-4 and TRBJ1-4, with D perhaps TRBD1 (6 bases). CDR3 length: 16 amino acids. Germline assignment: CDR1 SGHNT and CDR2 YYREEE (reference sequence). V was shortened by 4 bases and J by 6 bases, with 19 bases between the two germline ends. Written as DNA, the CDR3 is TGTGCCAGCAGCCTTGGGACATCCAGAGAACATGAAAAACTGTTTTTT. This encodes CASSLGTSREHEKLFF. The variable domain in full, with the rest retrieved from reference TRBV5-4 and TRBJ1-4, is ETGVTQSPTHLIKTRGQQVTLRCSSQSGHNTVSWYQQALGQGPQFIFQYYREEENGRGNFPPRFSGLQFPNYSSELNVNALELDDSALYLCASSLGTSREHEKLFFGSGTQLSVL.